These T cell receptor beta chains were read from a single sample in a study of T cells after yellow fever vaccination. Via MiXCR, TCRdb re-called the 5' RACE reads, giving one row per CDR3 protein. Of about 340,000 distinct CDR3 sequences in the sample, approximately 12% were seen once. This specimen was CD4+ T cells sorted from PBMCs, taken 15 days after the yellow fever booster vaccination. The receptors here all came from a man between 18 and 29 years old who received the YFV17D yellow fever vaccine. CDR3s include the opening cysteine and the closing phenylalanine or tryptophan. Fields, in order: V gene, clone size, D gene, J gene, CDR3 DNA, CDR3 protein. A D gene is named only where the DNA matches it firmly. Clone size is given for some rows only: seen once, a few or many times, or a class if the clone is expanded.

TRBV7-2,.,.,TRBJ2-3,TGTGCCAGCAGCTCCTCAGGAGGGGGCGGAGATACGCAGTATTTT,CASSSSGGGGDTQYF
TRBV6-2/TRBV6-3,many,TRBD1,TRBJ1-1,TGTGCCAGCAGTGACAGGGGCACTGAAGCTTTCTTT,CASSDRGTEAFF
TRBV20-1,many,.,TRBJ2-7,TGCAGTGCTAGAGAACATAAGACGGGCGAGCAGTACTTC,CSAREHKTGEQYF
TRBV29-1,few,TRBD1,TRBJ1-1,TGCAGCACCCTTGGACAGGTATTGGACACTGAAGCTTTCTTT,CSTLGQVLDTEAFF
TRBV25-1,few,TRBD1,TRBJ1-6,TGTGCCAGCGGACAGGGCCCCTCACCCCTCCACTTT,CASGQGPSPLHF
TRBV5-5,.,.,TRBJ1-1,TGTGCCAGCAGCTGGCCTCAGGGACACAACACTGAAGCTTTCTTT,CASSWPQGHNTEAFF
TRBV6-5,few,TRBD1,TRBJ1-2,TGTGCCAGCAGTTACTCGTGGACAGGCACTTATGGCTACACCTTC,CASSYSWTGTYGYTF
TRBV4-1,few,.,TRBJ1-6,TGCGCCAGCAGCCAAGTCGGCAGGGATTATAATTCACCCCTCCACTTT,CASSQVGRDYNSPLHF
TRBV3-1,few,TRBD2,TRBJ2-3,TGTGCCAGCAGCTACCATAGCGGGGGGGCAGATACGCAGTATTTT,CASSYHSGGADTQYF
TRBV7-2,few,.,TRBJ1-2,TGTGCCAGCAGGGAGGGGGGGCGCCTAACAGAAGGCTACACCTTC,CASREGGRLTEGYTF
TRBV6-5,.,TRBD1,TRBJ1-4,TGTGCCAGCAGTTCCGCGCGCAGGGGGCTGGGTGAAAAACTGTTTTTT,CASSSARRGLGEKLFF
TRBV7-9,.,.,TRBJ1-2,TGTGCCAGCAGCCCTTTTTTCGAGGAACGGAGGAGTACGGGCTACACCTTC,CASSPFFEERRSTGYTF
TRBV5-1,few,.,TRBJ1-2,TGCGCCAGCGCCACCGGGGGCAGTGGCTACACCTTC,CASATGGSGYTF
TRBV24-1,many,.,TRBJ2-2,TGTGCCACCAGATCGGCTAGGCAGGCCGGGGAGCTGTTTTTT,CATRSARQAGELFF
TRBV2,.,.,TRBJ1-5,TGTGCCAGCAAAGGGATAACTAGCAATCAGCCCCAGCATTTT,CASKGITSNQPQHF
TRBV5-1,few,.,TRBJ1-2,TGCGCCAGCAGCTTGGGGAACTCAGGTTCAGCTAACTATGGCTACACCTTC,CASSLGNSGSANYGYTF
TRBV6-5,few,.,TRBJ1-6,TGTGCCAGCAGTTACTTTAACAGTGATTCGAGCTCCTATAATTCACCCCTCCACTTT,CASSYFNSDSSSYNSPLHF
TRBV18,.,.,TRBJ2-7,TGTGCCAGCTCACCGACTCGGGGCGAGCAGTACTTC,CASSPTRGEQYF
TRBV5-6,few,.,TRBJ2-5,TGTGCCAGCAGCTTTCAAGGAAACCTCAGGACCCAGTACTTC,CASSFQGNLRTQYF
TRBV7-2,.,TRBD1,TRBJ1-2,TGTGCCAGCACCGTGGACAGGGGGCGCGATGGCTACACCTTC,CASTVDRGRDGYTF
TRBV15,.,.,TRBJ2-3,TGTGCCACCAGCATAGGATGGAGCACAGATACGCAGTATTTT,CATSIGWSTDTQYF
TRBV27,.,.,TRBJ1-3,TGTGCCAGCAGCCTCCGGGAGGGAGCTGGAAACACCATATATTTT,CASSLREGAGNTIYF
TRBV12-3/TRBV12-4,few,.,TRBJ1-2,TGTGCCAGCAGTCTCCGGGACACTTCTAACTATGGCTACACCTTC,CASSLRDTSNYGYTF
TRBV4-3,few,.,TRBJ2-5,TGCGCCAGCAGCCAAGCGAGGTACCAAGAGACCCAGTACTTC,CASSQARYQETQYF
TRBV3-1,.,TRBD2,TRBJ2-1,TGTGCCAGCAGCCAAGATCCGCAGCGGGGGCCATTTTACAATGAGCAGTTCTTC,CASSQDPQRGPFYNEQFF
TRBV20-1,few,.,TRBJ2-1,TGCAGTGCTAAGGGACTTAGTGGCCTCGTGGGAGATGAGCAGTTCTTC,CSAKGLSGLVGDEQFF
TRBV7-8,few,.,TRBJ1-1,TGTGCCAGCAGCTTAGAGGCAAGGAACACTGAAGCTTTCTTT,CASSLEARNTEAFF
TRBV12-3/TRBV12-4,many,.,TRBJ2-5,TGTGCCAGCAGTTTCAGCGAGTACCAAGAGACCCAGTACTTC,CASSFSEYQETQYF
TRBV5-1,.,TRBD2,TRBJ2-1,TGCGCCAGCAGTGTACTAGCGGGGCTCAATGAGCAGTTCTTC,CASSVLAGLNEQFF
TRBV27,few,TRBD1,TRBJ1-2,TGTGCCAGCAGGACGGACAGGGACTATGGCTACACCTTC,CASRTDRDYGYTF
TRBV6-5,few,TRBD2,TRBJ2-3,TGTGCCAGCAGTTCCCCGACTAGCGGTACGCAGTATTTT,CASSSPTSGTQYF
TRBV28,many,.,TRBJ2-6,TGTGCCAGCAGGCTCTACTCGGGACTCAGCTCTGGGGCCAACGTCCTGACTTTC,CASRLYSGLSSGANVLTF
TRBV7-2,few,TRBD1,TRBJ2-6,TGTGCCAGCAGCTTAATTAGGGGACAGAGCTCTGGGGCCAACGTCCTGACTTTC,CASSLIRGQSSGANVLTF
TRBV4-1,.,TRBD1,TRBJ2-5,TGCGCCAGCAGCCGACAAACAGGGGGGACAGGGGTGCAAGAGACCCAGTACTTC,CASSRQTGGTGVQETQYF
TRBV7-9,many,TRBD1,TRBJ1-6,TGTGCCAGCAGCTTGGGGACAGAACATAATTCACCCCTCCACTTT,CASSLGTEHNSPLHF
TRBV12-3/TRBV12-4,.,.,TRBJ2-3,TGTGCCAGCAGTTTCTCCGGGGGCGCTGGCACAGATACGCAGTATTTT,CASSFSGGAGTDTQYF
TRBV5-4,.,TRBD1,TRBJ2-1,TGTGCCAGCAGAAACTTCGCCGGGACAGGATATAACAATGAGCAGTTCTTC,CASRNFAGTGYNNEQFF
TRBV5-1,few,TRBD1,TRBJ2-1,TGCGCCAGCAGCTATGACAGGGGCTACAATGAGCAGTTCTTC,CASSYDRGYNEQFF
TRBV5-1,.,TRBD1,TRBJ2-5,TGCGCCAGCAGGCCCGGGACAGAAGAGACCCAGTACTTC,CASRPGTEETQYF
TRBV2,.,.,TRBJ2-2,TGTGCCAGCAGAACGGACGGAGGGACCGGGGAGCTGTTTTTT,CASRTDGGTGELFF
TRBV5-6,.,.,TRBJ2-4,TGTGCCAGCAGCTTTGGGGGGAGAGAAAACATTCAGTACTTC,CASSFGGRENIQYF
TRBV7-9,few,TRBD2,TRBJ2-3,TGTGCCAGCAGCTTAACGGGAGGGTGGACAGATACGCAGTATTTT,CASSLTGGWTDTQYF
TRBV5-1,.,.,TRBJ1-6,TGCGCCAGCAGCTTGGAGCGATCACCCCTCCACTTT,CASSLERSPLHF
TRBV5-1,few,TRBD1,TRBJ1-4,TGCGCCAGCAGTTGGACAGGCCCTAATGAAAAACTGTTTTTT,CASSWTGPNEKLFF
TRBV5-1,.,.,TRBJ1-6,TGCGCCAGCCGCTGGGGCCAGGACCCCATTTCACCCCTCCACTTT,CASRWGQDPISPLHF
TRBV4-3,few,.,TRBJ2-4,TGCGCCAGCAGCCAAGAGCCCCCTAAGGCCAAAAACATTCAGTACTTC,CASSQEPPKAKNIQYF